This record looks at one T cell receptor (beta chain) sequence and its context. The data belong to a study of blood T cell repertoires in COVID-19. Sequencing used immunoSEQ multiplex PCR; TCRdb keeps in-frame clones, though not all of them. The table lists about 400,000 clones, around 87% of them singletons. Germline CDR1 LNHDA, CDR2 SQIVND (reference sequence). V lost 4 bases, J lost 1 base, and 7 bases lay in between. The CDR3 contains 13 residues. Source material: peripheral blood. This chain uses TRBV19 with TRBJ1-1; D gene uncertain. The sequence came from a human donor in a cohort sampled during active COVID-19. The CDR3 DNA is TGTGCCAGTAGTAAGCGGCCGAACACTGAAGCTTTCTTT. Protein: CASSKRPNTEAFF.